What follows describes a single T cell receptor beta chain. No antigen is known for it. This entry belongs to a study of shared clonotypes between healthy human individuals. Study-level findings and limits: Naive subsets generally exceeded memory subsets in estimated richness. It was only blood that was sampled, and tissue repertoires likely differ.

V was pared by 6 bases and J by 0 bases, with 9 bases of the junction left unmatched. This CDR3 contains 17 residues. Germline V gene data show CDR1 as MNHEY and CDR2 as SMNVEV (reference sequence). Naive CD8 cells, CD45RO-negative and positively selected for CCR7, excluded terminally differentiated effector memory CD45RA+ cells. Some clones are missing from TCRdb's copy, which holds only in-frame ones; the method was immunoSEQ multiplex PCR. The sample includes roughly 890,000 clones, around 92% seen only once; the top ten take nearly 25%. This clonotype was obtained from a man aged 25-40 years in good health. The sequenced sample was naive CD8+ T cells sorted from blood. The chain carries TRBV27 and TRBJ2-7; 12 positions match TRBD2. CDR3 nucleotide sequence: TGTGCCAGCAGCCAACTCGGGACTAGCGGGCTCTCCTACGAGCAGTACTTC. Its translation is CASSQLGTSGLSYEQYF.